This TCR beta chain was observed in a study of cytotoxic CD8 clonotypes in ibrutinib-treated CLL. Trimming pared 0 bases from V and 5 bases from J, leaving 7 bases between. This CDR3 contains 13 residues. Germline V CDR1 and CDR2: ENHRY, SYGVKD. Assay: immunoSEQ multiplex PCR; the TCRdb copy retains only in-frame clones and omits some. The sample lists about 150,000 clones; about four fifths were seen once. This clonotype originated in a human donor with chronic lymphocytic leukemia. The sequenced sample was PBMCs, obtained after 12 months of ibrutinib treatment. The chain combines TRBV10-3 with TRBJ1-2; D uncertain. CDR3 in amino acids: CAISESWGYGYTF. The DNA of the CDR3 is TGTGCCATCAGTGAGTCATGGGGATATGGCTACACCTTC.